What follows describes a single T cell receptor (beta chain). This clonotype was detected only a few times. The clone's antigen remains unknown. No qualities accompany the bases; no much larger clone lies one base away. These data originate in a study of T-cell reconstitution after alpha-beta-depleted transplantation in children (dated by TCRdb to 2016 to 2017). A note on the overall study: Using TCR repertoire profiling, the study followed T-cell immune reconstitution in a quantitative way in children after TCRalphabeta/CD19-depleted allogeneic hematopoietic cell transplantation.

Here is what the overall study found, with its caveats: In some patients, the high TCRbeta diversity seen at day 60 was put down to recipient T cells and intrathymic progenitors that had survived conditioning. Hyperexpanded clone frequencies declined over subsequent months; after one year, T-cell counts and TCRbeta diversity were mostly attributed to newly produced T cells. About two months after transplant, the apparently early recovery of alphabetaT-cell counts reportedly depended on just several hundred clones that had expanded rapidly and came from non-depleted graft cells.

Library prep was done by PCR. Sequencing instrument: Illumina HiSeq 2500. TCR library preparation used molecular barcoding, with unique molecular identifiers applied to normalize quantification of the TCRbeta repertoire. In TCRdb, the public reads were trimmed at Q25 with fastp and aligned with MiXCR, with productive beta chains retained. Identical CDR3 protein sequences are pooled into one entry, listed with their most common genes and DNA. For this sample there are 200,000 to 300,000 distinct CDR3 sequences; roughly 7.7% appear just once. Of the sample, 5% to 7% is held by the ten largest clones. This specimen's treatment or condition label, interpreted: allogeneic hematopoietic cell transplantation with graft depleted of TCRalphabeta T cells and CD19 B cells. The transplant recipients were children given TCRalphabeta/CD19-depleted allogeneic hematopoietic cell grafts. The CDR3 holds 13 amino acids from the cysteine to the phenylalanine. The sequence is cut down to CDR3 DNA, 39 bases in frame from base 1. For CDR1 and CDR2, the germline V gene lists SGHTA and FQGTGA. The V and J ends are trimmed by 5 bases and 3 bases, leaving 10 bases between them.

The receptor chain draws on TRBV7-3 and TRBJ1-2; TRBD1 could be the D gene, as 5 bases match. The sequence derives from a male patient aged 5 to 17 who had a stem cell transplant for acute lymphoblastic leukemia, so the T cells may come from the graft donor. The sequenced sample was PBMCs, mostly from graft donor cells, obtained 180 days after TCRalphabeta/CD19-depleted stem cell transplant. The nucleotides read TGTGCCAGCAGCCCAGGGATCGACTATGGCTACACCTTC. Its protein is CASSPGIDYGYTF.